This TCR beta chain emerged from a study of T cell repertoires in cytomegalovirus infection. Study in general: CMV epitopes used comprised recently identified HLA-C-restricted ones and well-studied HLA-B-restricted ones. CMV infection plus the matching HLA type was flagged by public TCR beta signatures. General study points: Summed frequency of public TCR beta families distinguished CMV carriers with the relevant HLA. HLA-C-restricted CMV clonotypes gave the most frequent clonotype in two of eight donors.

This clonotype was seen only a few times. As yet, its antigen is unknown. Using its own MiXCR run on the reads, TCRdb lists one record per CDR3 protein. Of some 62,000 distinct CDR3 sequences in the sample, around 20% were seen once. This CDR3 contains 15 residues. Trimming took off 5 bases at V and 3 bases at J, with 16 bases between the two ends. Germline V gene sequence: CDR1 MNHEY, CDR2 SMNVEV (reference sequence). This material consisted of CD8+ T cells from cultured PBMCs, taken from culture after CMV antigen stimulation. J is TRBJ2-5 and V is TRBV27, with a weak D call TRBD1 (5 bases). This clonotype originated in a human donor in good health (CMV status not recorded). Some clones in this sample may be carry-over from other donors' samples. This CDR3 is CASSPGFETEETQYF. The CDR3 nucleotides are TGTGCCAGCAGTCCTGGGTTTGAGACAGAAGAGACCCAGTACTTC.